The 21 T cell receptor beta chains below were found in one sample sequenced in a study of response to subunit inactivated influenza vaccine. MiXCR, applied by TCRdb to the RT-PCR reads, yields one record per CDR3 protein. The sample contains hundreds of thousands of distinct CDR3 sequences, about 14% of which appear only once. This specimen consisted of PBMCs from blood, obtained around two weeks before vaccination. These receptors were taken from a man aged 50 to 60 who received an inactivated influenza vaccine.

The genes are TRBV7-8 and TRBJ2-7, with TRBD2 identical over 15 bases. Losses at the gene ends were 4 bases for V and 3 bases for J; bases not matched to a gene: 7. From germline, CDR1 is SGHVS and CDR2 FQNEAQ. The CDR3 consists of 17 residues. The CDR3 region has the DNA TGTGCCAGCAGCTACCGGACTAGCGGGAGGGCCCTCTACGAGCAGTACTTC. Encoded protein: CASSYRTSGRALYEQYF.

This clonotype has a count of ten or more. The CDR3 is CSARDGASTDTQYF. CDR3 DNA: TGCAGTGCTAGAGATGGGGCGAGCACAGATACGCAGTATTTT. The chain has TRBV20-1 and TRBJ2-3; possibly TRBD1 for D (5 bases). This CDR3 is built from 14 residues. The germline V gene has CDR1 DFQATT and CDR2 SNEGSKA (reference sequence). Between the trimmed V and J ends, which lost 0 bases and 0 bases, there was a span of 7 bases.

The sample holds a few counts of this clonotype. The chain recombines TRBV4-2 with TRBJ2-5; TRBD2 matches at 9 bases. The CDR3 has 15 amino acids. Trimming at V came to 2 bases and at J to 3 bases, leaving 4 bases not matched to a gene. Germline assignment: CDR1 LGHNA and CDR2 YNFKEQ. CDR3 sequence reads: CASSQKRGDEETQYF. The CDR3 DNA is TGTGCCAGCAGCCAAAAGCGGGGGGACGAAGAGACCCAGTACTTC.

This clonotype was seen ten or more times. This chain uses TRBV6-1 with TRBJ2-7; TRBD1 or TRBD2 may be the D gene (5 bases each). The CDR3 is made up of 13 amino acids. The V end lost 5 bases, the J end lost 3 bases, and 11 bases lay between the germline ends. Germline-derived CDR1 and CDR2 are MNHNS and SASEGT. The CDR3 reads CASSPGRFYEQYF. The DNA for the CDR3 is TGTGCCAGCAGTCCGGGACGGTTCTACGAGCAGTACTTC.

This chain links TRBV2 with TRBJ2-3; no firm D call. The CDR3 contains 12 residues. Germline values: CDR1 SNHLY, CDR2 FYNNEI. The CDR3 nucleotides read TGTGCTACGGCGCCGAACACAGATACGCAGTATTTT. Protein sequence: CATAPNTDTQYF.

The J gene is TRBJ2-4, the V gene TRBV11-2; 9 bases line up with TRBD1. The germline gives CDR1 SGHAT, CDR2 FQNNGV. The V gene end was trimmed by 2 bases and the J gene end by 10 bases; junction bases not matched to a gene: 6. The CDR3 is 14 amino acids. CDR3 in amino acids: CASSLRQGVGIQYF. In DNA, the CDR3 is TGTGCCAGCAGCTTAAGACAGGGGGTCGGGATTCAGTACTTC.

In this sample, this clonotype turned up a few times. The conserved phenylalanine or tryptophan is not found at the CDR3 terminus, so this likely reflects a read error. It is unclear where the CDR3 begins or ends on the DNA, so no DNA is shown, and the CDR3 is as TCRdb lists it. The CDR3 is CSAFRPTI. The chain carries TRBV20-1 and TRBJ2-7. Looked up from germline, CDR1 is DFQATT and CDR2 is SNEGSKA (reference sequence). The CDR3 totals 8 residues, both ends included.

This clonotype was picked up many times. The gene calls are TRBV7-7 and TRBJ2-2; TRBD2 agrees at 8 bases. V was pared by 5 bases and J by 5 bases, with 7 bases of the junction left unmatched. Germline V gene lookup returns CDR1 SSHAT and CDR2 FNYEAQ (reference sequence). CDR3 length: 15 residues. The CDR3, as DNA: TGTGCCAGCAGCCCGGGACTAGGAGGAACCGGGGAGCTGTTTTTT. Translating it yields CASSPGLGGTGELFF.

This clonotype was counted between two and nine times. The J gene is TRBJ1-2, the V gene TRBV10-2; 9 bases agree with TRBD1. Per germline, CDR1 WSHSY and CDR2 SAAADI. With 2 bases clipped from V and 4 bases from J, the junction kept 8 bases outside the gene matches. The CDR3 loop spans 16 amino acids. The CDR3 loop reads CASSELSGQGSYGYTF. For the CDR3, the DNA is TGCGCCAGCAGTGAGCTATCGGGACAGGGTAGCTATGGCTACACCTTC.

This clonotype was detected a few times. This rearrangement joins TRBV28 to TRBJ2-1; 11 bases are a match to TRBD2. Looked up from germline, CDR1 is MDHEN and CDR2 is SYDVKM. The CDR3 loop spans 16 amino acids. Trimming cost V 4 bases and J 5 bases; bases outside gene matches: 7. The CDR3 DNA reads TGTGCCAGCAGTTACGGGACTAGCGGACTCGACAATGAGCAGTTCTTC. Its translation: CASSYGTSGLDNEQFF.

Ten or more counts support this clonotype. The V call is TRBV3-1, the J call TRBJ2-7; TRBD1 matches at 7 bases. The V segment lost 6 bases and the J segment 4 bases; nucleotides outside the gene matches: 6. This CDR3 is 13 amino acids long. Germline V gene lookup returns CDR1 LGHDT and CDR2 YNNKEL (reference sequence). CDR3 DNA: TGTGCCAGCAGGAGCTCAGGGGGATACGAGCAGTACTTC. Translation: CASRSSGGYEQYF.

This chain joins TRBV20-1 and TRBJ1-2, with a tentative D call TRBD1 (5 bases). Germline V gene sequence: CDR1 DFQATT, CDR2 SNEGSKA (reference sequence). CDR3 length: 14 residues. The V and J ends lost 3 bases and 8 bases respectively, with 19 bases between them. CDR3 in amino acids: CSASGRDPSFGYTF. CDR3 in DNA: TGCAGTGCTAGTGGACGGGACCCGAGCTTCGGCTACACCTTC.

This clonotype was counted between two and nine times. The chain couples TRBV7-9 to TRBJ2-1; D uncertain. The CDR3 has 13 residues. Germline V CDR1 and CDR2: SEHNR, FQNEAQ (reference sequence). V lost 3 bases and J lost 4, with 7 bases in between. CDR3 DNA sequence: TGTGCCAGCAGCTTCATGCAGTACAATGAGCAGTTCTTC. Protein product: CASSFMQYNEQFF.

This chain uses TRBV29-1 with TRBJ2-5; D uncertain. The CDR3 consists of 12 residues. Trimming cost V 8 bases and J 2 bases, with 12 bases left between them. CDR1 is SQVTM and CDR2 is ANQGSEA in the germline V gene. CDR3: CSHLVPQETQYF. For the CDR3, the DNA is TGCAGCCACCTGGTACCTCAAGAGACCCAGTACTTC.

This clonotype occurred many times. The chain joins TRBV20-1 to TRBJ2-1; D is unclear. The V gene lost 0 bases and the J gene lost 6 bases, with 15 bases spanning the gap. Germline V gene sequence: CDR1 DFQATT, CDR2 SNEGSKA (reference sequence). The CDR3 totals 15 residues. The CDR3 protein is CSARDGYSISNEQFF. The CDR3 region has the DNA TGCAGTGCTAGAGATGGCTATAGTATATCCAATGAGCAGTTCTTC.

V and J are TRBV18 and TRBJ2-5; TRBD2 aligns across 7 bases. The CDR3 loop spans 16 amino acids. V shed 1 base and J 5 bases; nucleotides not matched to a gene: 10. Germline lookup yields CDR1 KGHSH and CDR2 LQKENI. The CDR3 region is CASSPRGSGRVETQYF. Here the CDR3 DNA reads TGTGCCAGCTCACCACGGGGTAGCGGGCGCGTGGAGACCCAGTACTTC.

In this sample, this clonotype turned up a few times. This sequence joins TRBV29-1 and TRBJ2-3, with 8 bases matching TRBD2. Trimming took 8 bases from V and 3 from J; bases not matched to a gene: 13. The germline V gene encodes CDR1 SQVTM and CDR2 ANQGSEA. The CDR3 runs to 15 residues. CDR3 DNA sequence: TGCAGCCCCCGGACGGGACTAGTCCCAACAGATACGCAGTATTTT. Translation: CSPRTGLVPTDTQYF.

This clonotype was recorded at least ten times. V and J are TRBV5-1 and TRBJ2-1; D may be TRBD1 or TRBD2 (6 bases each). The CDR3 extends over 15 amino acids. V lost 4 bases and J 4 bases, leaving 15 bases between the germline ends. Germline-derived CDR1 and CDR2 are SGHRS and YFSETQ. The CDR3 nucleotides read TGCGCCAGCAGCCTGTTGGGGGGCCAATACAATGAGCAGTTCTTC. Residues: CASSLLGGQYNEQFF. The variable domain in full, with the rest retrieved from reference TRBV5-1 and TRBJ2-1, is KAGVTQTPRYLIKTRGQQVTLSCSPISGHRSVSWYQQTPGQGLQFLFEYFSETQRNKGNFPGRFSGRQFSNSRSEMNVSTLELGDSALYLCASSLLGGQYNEQFFGPGTRLTVL.

This chain's CDR3 is CASSEGQGGNSPLHF. DNA for the CDR3: TGCGCCAGCAGCGAAGGACAGGGAGGAAATTCACCCCTCCACTTT. This chain connects TRBV5-1 to TRBJ1-6; 8 bases map to TRBD1. V gave up 4 bases and J gave up 7 bases; unmatched junction bases: 7. This CDR3 contains 15 residues. Germline-derived CDR1 and CDR2 are SGHRS and YFSETQ.

V and J are TRBV19 and TRBJ1-2; D perhaps matches TRBD1 (6 bases). CDR3 length equals 14 residues. CDR1 and CDR2 (germline): LNHDA, SQIVND (reference sequence). Trimming took off 6 bases at V and 0 bases at J, with 11 bases between the two ends. The CDR3 DNA is TGTGCCAGTAGCCCGGGACATCCTAACTATGGCTACACCTTC. This codes for CASSPGHPNYGYTF.

This clonotype came up a few times. The chain uses TRBV5-6 and TRBJ2-6, with D perhaps TRBD1 (5 bases). Per the germline V gene, CDR1 is SGHDT and CDR2 is YYEEEE. The germline V and J ends were trimmed by 3 bases and 0 bases, with 13 bases remaining between them. The CDR3 covers 17 residues. The CDR3 loop is CASSSTARRSGANVLTF. For the CDR3, the DNA is TGTGCCAGCAGCTCGACAGCGAGACGCTCTGGGGCCAACGTCCTGACTTTC.